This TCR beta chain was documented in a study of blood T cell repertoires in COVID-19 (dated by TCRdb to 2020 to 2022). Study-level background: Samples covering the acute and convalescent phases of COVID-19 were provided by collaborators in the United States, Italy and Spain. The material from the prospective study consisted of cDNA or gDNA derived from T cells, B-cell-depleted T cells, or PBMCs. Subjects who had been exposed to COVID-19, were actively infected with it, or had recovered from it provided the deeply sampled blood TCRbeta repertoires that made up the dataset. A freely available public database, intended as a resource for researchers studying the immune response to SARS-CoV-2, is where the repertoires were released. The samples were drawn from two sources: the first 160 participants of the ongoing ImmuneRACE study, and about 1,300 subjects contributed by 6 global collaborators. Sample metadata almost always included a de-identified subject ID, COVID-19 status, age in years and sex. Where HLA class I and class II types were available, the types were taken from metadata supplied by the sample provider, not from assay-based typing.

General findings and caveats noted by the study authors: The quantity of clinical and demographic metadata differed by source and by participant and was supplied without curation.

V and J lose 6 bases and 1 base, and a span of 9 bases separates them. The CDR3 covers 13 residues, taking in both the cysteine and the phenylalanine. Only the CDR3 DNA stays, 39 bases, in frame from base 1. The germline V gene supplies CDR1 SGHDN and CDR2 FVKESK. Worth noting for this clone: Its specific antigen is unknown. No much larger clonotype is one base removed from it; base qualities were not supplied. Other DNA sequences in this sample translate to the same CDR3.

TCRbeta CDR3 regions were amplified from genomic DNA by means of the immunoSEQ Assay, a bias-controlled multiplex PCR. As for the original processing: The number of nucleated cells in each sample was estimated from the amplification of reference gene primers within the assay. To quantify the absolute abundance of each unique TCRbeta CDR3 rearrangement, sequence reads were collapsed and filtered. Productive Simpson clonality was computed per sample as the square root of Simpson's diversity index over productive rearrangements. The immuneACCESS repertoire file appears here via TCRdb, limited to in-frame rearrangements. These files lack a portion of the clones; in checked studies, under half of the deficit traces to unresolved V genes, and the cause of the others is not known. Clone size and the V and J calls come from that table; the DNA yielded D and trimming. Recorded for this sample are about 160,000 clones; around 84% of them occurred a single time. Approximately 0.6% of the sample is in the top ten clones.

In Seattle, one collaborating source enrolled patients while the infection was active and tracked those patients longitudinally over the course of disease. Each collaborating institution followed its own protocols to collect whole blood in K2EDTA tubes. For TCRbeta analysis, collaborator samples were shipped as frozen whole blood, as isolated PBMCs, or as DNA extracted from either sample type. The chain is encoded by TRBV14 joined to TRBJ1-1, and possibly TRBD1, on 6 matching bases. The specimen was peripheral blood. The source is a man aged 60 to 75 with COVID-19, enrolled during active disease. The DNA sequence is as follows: TGTGCCAGCAGTTTACAGGGGAACACTGAAGCTTTCTTT. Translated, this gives CASSLQGNTEAFF.